Below, one T cell receptor beta chain is given with its context. Its antigen is not known. This CDR3 has 17 residues. Germline V gene lookup returns CDR1 SGHTA and CDR2 FQGNSA. Deletions cut 0 bases from V and 4 bases from J, with 16 bases between. The sample comes from a study of beta chain features in type 1 diabetes. Study background: When patients were set against healthy donors, age, gender and cell yields were similar. Broader study findings: Moderate but significant shortening of TCRB CDR3s was recorded in all four CD4+ subsets from Type 1 diabetes patients.

What was sequenced were expressed TCRB transcripts, since all of the isolated RNA had been reverse transcribed. Sequencing used immunoSEQ multiplex PCR; TCRdb keeps in-frame clones, though not all of them. The sample consists of 350,000 to 450,000 clones, around 14% of them appearing once. The chain uses TRBV7-2 and TRBJ2-1; tentatively, D is TRBD2 (6 bases). The sample was naive CD4+ T cells from blood. This TCR derives from a man aged 25-45 years in good health. DNA for the CDR3: TGTGCCAGCAGCTTAGCGGGGATTAGCGGTTTGTACAATGAGCAGTTCTTC. Translation gives CASSLAGISGLYNEQFF.